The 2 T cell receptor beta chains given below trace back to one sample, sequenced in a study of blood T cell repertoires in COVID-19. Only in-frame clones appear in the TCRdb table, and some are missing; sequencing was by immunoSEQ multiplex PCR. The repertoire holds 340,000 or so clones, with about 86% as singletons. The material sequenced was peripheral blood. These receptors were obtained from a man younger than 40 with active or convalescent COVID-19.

DNA for the CDR3: TGTGCCAGCAGCCAAGAAGTCCTTGCGGCGTACCGCACAGATACGCAGTATTTT. Amino acid sequence: CASSQEVLAAYRTDTQYF. V gene TRBV4-2 combines with J gene TRBJ2-3; D is ambiguous. This CDR3 is built from 18 residues. In germline, CDR1 is LGHNA, CDR2 YNFKEQ. Trimming left V 0 bases short and J 1 base short, with 17 bases between.

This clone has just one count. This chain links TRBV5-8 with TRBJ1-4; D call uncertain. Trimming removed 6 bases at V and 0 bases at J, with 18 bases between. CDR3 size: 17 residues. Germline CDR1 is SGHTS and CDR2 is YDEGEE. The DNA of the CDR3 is TGTGCCAGCACCAACTCCCTGACTGACGCAACTAATGAAAAACTGTTTTTT. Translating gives CASTNSLTDATNEKLFF.